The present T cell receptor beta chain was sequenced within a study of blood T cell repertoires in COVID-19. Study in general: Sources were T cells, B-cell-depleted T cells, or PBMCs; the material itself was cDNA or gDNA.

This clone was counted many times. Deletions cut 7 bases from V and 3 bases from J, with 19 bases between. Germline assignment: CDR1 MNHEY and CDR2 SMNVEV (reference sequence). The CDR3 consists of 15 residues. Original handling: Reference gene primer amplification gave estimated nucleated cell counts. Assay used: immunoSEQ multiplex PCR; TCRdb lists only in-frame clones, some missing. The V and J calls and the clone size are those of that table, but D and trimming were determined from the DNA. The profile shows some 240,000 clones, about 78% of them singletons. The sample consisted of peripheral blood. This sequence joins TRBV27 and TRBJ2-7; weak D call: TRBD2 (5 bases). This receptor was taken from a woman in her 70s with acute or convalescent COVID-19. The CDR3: CASILDNQADYEQYV. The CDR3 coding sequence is TGTGCCAGCATTCTCGACAATCAAGCGGACTACGAGCAGTACGTC.